This record covers a single TCR beta chain. The target of this receptor is not known. Base qualities are not at hand, and no much larger clone is one base apart. Libraries were made using the immunoSEQ multiplex PCR assay. TCRdb provides this immuneACCESS table in a form limited to in-frame rearrangements. Some clones are lacking; in checked studies, under half of them reflect an unresolved V gene, and why the rest are absent is not known. The sample table contains approximately 5,300 clones; only one count was recorded for more than 65% of them. 28% of the sample goes to the ten largest clones. CDR1 MNHNY and CDR2 SVGAGI were looked up in the germline V gene (reference sequence). V loses 2 bases, J loses 0 bases, and the germline ends lie 3 bases apart. The CDR3 has 13 amino acids, counting the end cysteine and phenylalanine. Only CDR3 DNA is held: 39 bases, read in frame from base 1. This sample is part of a study of ipilimumab plus nivolumab after autologous stem cell transplantation (dated by TCRdb to the early 2020s). The study in broad terms: A median of about 5 ipilimumab doses and roughly eight nivolumab doses was received by trial patients. The trial enrolled patients with high-risk diffuse large B cell lymphoma, mature T cell lymphoma, or multiple myeloma undergoing autologous transplant. The myeloma cohort included high-risk transplant-naive patients and patients relapsing within 3 years of a first autologous transplant. The intent-to-treat population of the trial was made up of 35 to 40 patients. The paper's findings and limits, for the study overall: According to the authors, a biologic rationale for studying the approach further came from T cell receptor repertoire, regulatory T cell phenotype and gut microbiota profiles. Combined checkpoint inhibition appeared tolerable as post-transplant consolidation, according to the authors' conclusion.

Checkpoint therapy was initiated 14 to 28 days after autologous transplant, and ipilimumab was administered at 1 mg/kg intravenously on day 1 of selected weeks. Nivolumab was given at 3 mg/kg intravenously on day 1 of weeks 1, 4, 7, 10, and every two weeks through week 26. Combined checkpoint inhibition with ipilimumab and nivolumab as consolidation after autologous stem cell transplantation was tested in a Phase Ib clinical trial. The TCR sequence derives from a male donor with multiple myeloma. The rearrangement combines TRBV6-6 with TRBJ2-3; the D gene assignment is ambiguous. The sequenced sample was PBMCs, obtained in a trial of ipilimumab plus nivolumab as post-transplant consolidation. The CDR3 in this case is CASSYTSTDTQYF. The DNA sequence is TGTGCCAGCAGTTACACGAGCACAGATACGCAGTATTTT.